A single sample is the source of the 14 T cell receptor beta chains below, sequenced in a study of tumor and adjacent non-tumor tissue in lung cancer. TCRbeta libraries were built with three rounds of nested PCR, modified from ARM-PCR. TCRdb re-analysed the multiplex PCR reads in MiXCR, keeping a single row per CDR3 protein. The table shows around 80,000 distinct CDR3 sequences, with approximately 82% occurring only once. No cell sorting was done before RNA was extracted from the tissue. This non-tumor lung sample came from over 3 cm beyond the tumor edge. The specimen was distant non-tumor lung tissue. The source of these receptors is a man in his 70s with non-small cell lung cancer.

Note on this clonotype: Mismatch with germline at one junction end may stem from a read error. The V call is TRBV6-5, the J call TRBJ1-1; D unresolved. The germline gives CDR1 MNHEY, CDR2 SVGAGI. This CDR3 comprises 14 residues. This chain's CDR3 is CASSYSNSDIEASF. The DNA for the CDR3 is TGTGCCAGCAGTTACTCGAATTCAGACATTGAAGCTTCCTTT.

Worth noting for this clonotype: This may be a read error: a much more frequent sequence differs by one nucleotide. The V gene is TRBV6-2 or TRBV6-3, the J gene TRBJ2-1; 10 bases are shared with TRBD1. The CDR3 runs to 13 residues. Germline V gene sequence: CDR1 MNHEY, CDR2 SVGEGT. The CDR3 spells CDSNDRGHNEQFF. DNA of the CDR3: TGTGACAGCAATGACAGGGGGCACAATGAGCAGTTCTTC.

The chain carries TRBV28 and TRBJ2-1; D possibly corresponds to TRBD2 (6 bases). With 7 bases removed from V and 13 bases from J, the gap between germline ends came to 29 bases. Germline loops: CDR1 MDHEN, CDR2 SYDVKM. The CDR3 is 16 residues long. The CDR3 region has the DNA TGTGCCAGCAACTTTACACCGGGACTCGAACTCAGGGATCAGTTCTTC. Translated, it gives CASNFTPGLELRDQFF.

In the case of this clonotype: A much more abundant neighbour one base away suggests this may be a read error. The genes are TRBV7-6 and TRBJ2-3; 8 nucleotides line up with TRBD2. There are 17 residues in the CDR3. Germline CDR1 reads SGHVS; CDR2 reads FNYEAQ. CDR3 sequence (DNA): TGTGCCATCAGCGCCACGGGAGGGGCCGTGGGCACAGATACGCAGTATTTT. Residues: CAISATGGAVGTDTQYF.

The chain links TRBV4-3 to TRBJ2-2; 7 nucleotides align to TRBD1. In germline, CDR1 is LGHNA, CDR2 YSLEER. The CDR3 is 14 residues long. V lost 2 bases and J lost 9; bases outside the gene matches: 6. CDR3 DNA: TGCGCCAGCAGCCAAATAGGGGGCACAAGGGAGCTGTTTTTT. As protein: CASSQIGGTRELFF.

In the case of this clonotype: An end of the junction does not agree with germline; a read error may underlie this. CDR3 residues: CASRFRDRTLNTEAFF. The CDR3 nucleotides read TGTGCCAGCAGATTCCGGGACAGAACTCTGAACACTGAAGCATTCTTT. The rearrangement links TRBV11-3 to TRBJ1-1; TRBD1 matches at 7 bases. Looked up from germline, CDR1 is SGHNT and CDR2 is YENEEA. The CDR3 consists of 16 residues.

The V call is TRBV29-1, the J call TRBJ2-7; 10 positions match TRBD2. This CDR3 contains 13 residues. The germline V gene encodes CDR1 SQVTM and CDR2 ANQGSEA. CDR3 coding DNA: TGCACCGTCGGGACTAGCGTAGCCGGGGAGCAGTACTTC. This encodes CTVGTSVAGEQYF.

The chain couples TRBV11-2 to TRBJ2-7, with TRBD2 matching over 8 bases. The ends lost 6 bases at V and 5 bases at J; junction bases unmatched: 6. Germline CDR1 SGHAT, CDR2 FQNNGV. This CDR3 has 13 amino acids. The DNA for the CDR3 is TGTGCCAGCAGAATAGCGGGAATGGACGAGCAGTACTTC. Amino acids: CASRIAGMDEQYF.

Concerning this clonotype itself: A read error may produce the germline difference seen at one junction end. The chain has TRBV11-2 and TRBJ2-2, with D possibly matching TRBD1 (5 bases). The CDR3 extends over 15 amino acids. CDR1 is SGHAT and CDR2 is FQNNGV in the germline V gene. Here the CDR3 reads CASSPRVPNTGELFF. The CDR3 nucleotides are TGTGCTAGCAGTCCCAGGGTACCGAACACCGGGGAGCTGTTTTTT.

Details on this clonotype: The junction does not match germline at one end; this may be a read error. The chain joins TRBV19 to TRBJ1-2; TRBD1 agrees at 11 bases. Germline V gene sequence: CDR1 LNHDA, CDR2 SQIVND (reference sequence). The CDR3 extends over 14 amino acids. This CDR3 is CASRPPGQGDGYIF. The CDR3 DNA reads as TGTGCCAGTAGGCCTCCGGGACAGGGGGATGGCTACATCTTC.

A word on this clonotype: The germline gene is not matched at one end of the junction; a read error may be the cause. The chain uses TRBV10-2 and TRBJ2-2; the D is unclear. Per the germline V gene, CDR1 is WSHSY and CDR2 is SAAADI. CDR3 length: 13 residues. The chain's CDR3 is CESSSVRSRKMSF. The CDR3 DNA reads as TGCGAAAGTAGTTCAGTCAGGAGTAGGAAGATGTCTTTT.

Turning to this clonotype: As the CDR3 is not closed by the conserved phenylalanine or tryptophan, this likely results from a read error. The chain recombines TRBV7-8 with TRBJ1-5; a weak D match, TRBD1 (6 bases). The germline V gene has CDR1 SGHVS and CDR2 FQNEAQ. V lost 3 bases to trimming and J lost 4 bases, with 10 bases between them. The CDR3 contains 14 residues. CDR3 residues: CASSFGTLNQPQHL. The DNA for the CDR3 is TGTGCCAGCAGCTTCGGGACACTTAATCAGCCCCAGCATCTT.

Worth noting for this clonotype: As the CDR3 is not closed by the conserved phenylalanine or tryptophan, this likely results from a read error. The chain is built from TRBV11-1 and TRBJ2-7, with 7 bases matching TRBD2. The CDR3 contains 15 residues. The germline V gene has CDR1 SGHAT and CDR2 FQDESV (reference sequence). CDR3 bases: TGTGCCAACAGCTTAACAAGCGGGAAAGCCTACGAGCAGTACTCC. This codes for CANSLTSGKAYEQYS.

As concerns this clonotype: The final CDR3 position lacks the conserved phenylalanine or tryptophan, pointing to a likely read error. CDR3 nucleotide sequence: TGTGCCAGCAGCCACGGGACCCTCTCCTACAATGTGCAGTTCATC. This encodes CASSHGTLSYNVQFI. V gene TRBV5-6 combines with J gene TRBJ2-1; the D call may be TRBD1 or TRBD2 (5 bases each). The germline gives CDR1 SGHDT, CDR2 YYEEEE. CDR3 size: 15 residues.